The entry below gives a single T cell receptor beta chain sequence along with its context. Antigen specificity is unknown. The entry originates in a study of shared clonotypes between healthy human individuals. Points from the study as a whole: Non-shared clonotypes showed lower generation probabilities than clonotypes common to all four donors.

When replicate PCRs were run on sorted subsets, they used 150 to 250 ng DNA, tens of thousands of T cell genomes. Repertoires were generated with immunoSEQ multiplex PCR, while TCRdb's copy carries only in-frame clones and drops some. The top ten clones hold about 0.32% of a sample with about 380,000 clones, around 96% of them seen once. Sequences were obtained from memory CD8+ T cells sorted from blood. This sample's subset: CD45RO+ cells pooled with CCR7-negative TemRA cells. The TCR comes from a man aged 25-40 years in good health.

The CDR3 nucleotides read TGTGCCAGCAGTACCGACGCAACTAATGAAAAACTGTTTTTT. Translation: CASSTDATNEKLFF. The chain recombines TRBV28 with TRBJ1-4, with D unclear. Trimming removed 5 bases at V and 0 bases at J, with 7 bases between. The germline CDR1 and CDR2 sequences are MDHEN and SYDVKM. The CDR3 is 14 amino acids. The variable domain in full, with the rest retrieved from reference TRBV28 and TRBJ1-4, is DVKVTQSSRYLVKRTGEKVFLECVQDMDHENMFWYRQDPGLGLRLIYFSYDVKMKEKGDIPEGYSVSREKKERFSLILESASTNQTSMYLCASSTDATNEKLFFGSGTQLSVL.